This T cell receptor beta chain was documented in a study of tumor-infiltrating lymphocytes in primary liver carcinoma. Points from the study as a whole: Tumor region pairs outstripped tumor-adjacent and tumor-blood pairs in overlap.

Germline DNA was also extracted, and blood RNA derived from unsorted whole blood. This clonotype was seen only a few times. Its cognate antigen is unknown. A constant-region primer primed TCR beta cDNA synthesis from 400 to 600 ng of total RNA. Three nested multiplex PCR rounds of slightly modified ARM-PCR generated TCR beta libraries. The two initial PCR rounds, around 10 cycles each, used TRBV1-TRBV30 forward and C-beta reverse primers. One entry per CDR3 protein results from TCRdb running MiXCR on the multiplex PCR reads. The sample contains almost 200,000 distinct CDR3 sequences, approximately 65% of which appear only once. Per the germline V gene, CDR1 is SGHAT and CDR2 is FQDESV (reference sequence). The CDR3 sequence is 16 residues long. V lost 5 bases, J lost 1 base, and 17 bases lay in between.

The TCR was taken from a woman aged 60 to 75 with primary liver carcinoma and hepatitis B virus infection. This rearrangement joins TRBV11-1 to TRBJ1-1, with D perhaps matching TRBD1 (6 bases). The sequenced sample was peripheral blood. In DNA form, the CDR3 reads TGTGCCAGCAGCCCCAGACGCGTGGGGGCGAACACTGAAGCTTTCTTT. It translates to CASSPRRVGANTEAFF.